These 17 T cell receptor beta chains were sequenced from one sample in a study of blood T cell repertoires in COVID-19 (dated by TCRdb to about 2020). The method was the immunoSEQ multiplex PCR assay. TCRdb limited this immuneACCESS table to in-frame rearrangements with V and J called. A share of clones is missing; checked studies link under half to unresolved V genes, and the rest is unexplained. The table for this sample lists about 270,000 clones; roughly 91% of them were counted only once. Clones ranked in the top ten supply approximately 2.4% of the sample. Sequencing was done on a sample of PBMCs or T cells enriched from blood (not recorded which). These receptors originate from a woman in her forties with acute COVID-19.

The chain links TRBV14 to TRBJ1-2; the D is unclear. V shed 3 bases and J shed 10 bases, with 15 bases lying between them. The CDR3 spans 13 residues. Germline values: CDR1 SGHDN, CDR2 FVKESK. The CDR3 coding sequence is TGTGCCAGCAGCCAGGTGGGGAGATCCTACTACACCTTC. Translating gives CASSQVGRSYYTF. Full variable domain (remainder filled in from reference TRBV14 and TRBJ1-2): EAGVTQFPSHSVIEKGQTVTLRCDPISGHDNLYWYRRVMGKEIKFLLHFVKESKQDESGMPNNRFLAERTGGTYSTLKVQPAELEDSGVYFCASSQVGRSYYTFGSGTRLTVV.

The chain is built from TRBV9 and TRBJ1-1, with D perhaps TRBD1 (6 bases). V lost 0 bases, J lost 4 bases, and 10 bases lay in between. The germline V gene has CDR1 SGDLS and CDR2 YYNGEE. The CDR3 has 14 residues. This CDR3 is CASSVVRGGTEAFF. The CDR3, as DNA: TGTGCCAGCAGCGTAGTTCGAGGGGGCACTGAAGCTTTCTTT.

The chain is built from TRBV18 and TRBJ1-4; 11 bases are a match to TRBD1. The germline V gene encodes CDR1 KGHSH and CDR2 LQKENI. The CDR3 sequence is 15 residues long. The V gene end was trimmed by 4 bases and the J gene end by 5 bases; junction bases not matched to a gene: 3. The CDR3 nucleotides are TGTGCCAGCTCACGAGGGACAGGGGGGAATGAAAAACTGTTTTTT. This encodes CASSRGTGGNEKLFF.

Note on this clone: Other DNA sequences from this sample encode an identical CDR3 as well. The chain links TRBV19 to TRBJ1-1; TRBD1 agrees at 7 bases. The CDR3 is 13 residues long. The germline V gene encodes CDR1 LNHDA and CDR2 SQIVND (reference sequence). J lost 3 bases, V lost 3 bases, and 1 base had no gene match. CDR3 residues: CASSIDRDTEAFF. CDR3 bases: TGTGCCAGTAGTATCGACAGGGACACTGAAGCTTTCTTT. The full variable domain, with the rest looked up from reference TRBV19 and TRBJ1-1, is DGGITQSPKYLFRKEGQNVTLSCEQNLNHDAMYWYRQDPGQGLRLIYYSQIVNDFQKGDIAEGYSVSREKKESFPLTVTSAQKNPTAFYLCASSIDRDTEAFFGQGTRLTVV.

This chain connects TRBV2 to TRBJ2-4, with TRBD1 matching over 12 bases. From germline, CDR1 is SNHLY and CDR2 FYNNEI. The CDR3 length is 14 residues. V was pared by 8 bases and J by 8 bases, with 7 bases of the junction left unmatched. The DNA of the CDR3 is TGTGCCAGCGAGAGGGACAGGGGGCGGGACATTCAGTACTTC. It translates to CASERDRGRDIQYF.

V and J are TRBV30 and TRBJ1-2; 8 positions agree with TRBD1. With 5 bases clipped from V and 10 bases from J, the junction kept 9 bases outside the gene matches. Germline CDR1 reads GTSNPN; CDR2 reads SVGIG (reference sequence). The CDR3 sequence is 12 residues long. Here the CDR3 DNA reads TGTGCCTGGGGGGGACAGGAATTCTCCTACACCTTC. It specifies CAWGGQEFSYTF.

The rearrangement uses TRBV30 and TRBJ1-5, with a weak D call TRBD1 (6 bases). Trimming removed 3 bases at V and 6 bases at J, with 12 bases between. This CDR3 spans 13 amino acids. From germline, CDR1 is GTSNPN and CDR2 SVGIG (reference sequence). CDR3 sequence: CAWSPRDTQPQHF. The DNA of the CDR3 is TGTGCCTGGAGCCCAAGGGACACTCAGCCCCAGCATTTT.

The chain carries TRBV9 and TRBJ2-2; D unresolved. V shed 2 bases and J shed 5 bases, with 10 bases lying between them. CDR1 is SGDLS, CDR2 YYNGEE, per germline. CDR3 length equals 14 residues. This chain's CDR3 is CASSVGRETGELFF. The CDR3 DNA reads TGTGCCAGCAGCGTGGGCCGCGAAACCGGGGAGCTGTTTTTT.

The rearrangement links TRBV11-2 to TRBJ1-5; 7 bases are a match to TRBD1. The CDR3 has 13 amino acids. V shed 3 bases, J shed 4 bases, and the junction held 0 bases outside the gene matches. Germline V CDR1 and CDR2: SGHAT, FQNNGV. The CDR3 sequence: CASSLGQNQPQHF. Here the CDR3 DNA reads TGTGCCAGCAGCTTGGGACAGAATCAGCCCCAGCATTTT.

The genes are TRBV5-1 and TRBJ2-2, with D unresolved. Germline CDR1 reads SGHRS; CDR2 reads YFSETQ. The CDR3 totals 14 residues. Between the trimmed V and J ends, which lost 0 bases and 7 bases, there was a span of 10 bases. The CDR3 sequence is CASSLAELSGELFF. Written as DNA, the CDR3 is TGCGCCAGCAGCTTGGCCGAGCTTAGCGGGGAGCTGTTTTTT.

This chain uses TRBV4-2 with TRBJ1-1; 7 positions match TRBD1. V lost 6 bases to trimming and J lost 5 bases; unmatched junction nucleotides: 12. Germline V lookup: CDR1 LGHNA, CDR2 YNFKEQ. This CDR3 region has 15 residues. Here the CDR3 reads CASRKQGSGRTEAFF. The DNA for the CDR3 is TGTGCCAGCAGGAAACAGGGGAGCGGTCGTACTGAAGCTTTCTTT.

V usage is TRBV28 and J usage is TRBJ1-2; tentative D call: TRBD1 (5 bases). Per germline, CDR1 MDHEN and CDR2 SYDVKM. CDR3 size: 14 residues. The germline V and J ends were trimmed by 2 bases and 2 bases, with 9 bases remaining between them. The CDR3 spells CASSLRGLNYGYTF. The CDR3 DNA is TGTGCCAGCAGTTTAAGGGGCTTGAACTATGGCTACACCTTC.

V gene TRBV28 combines with J gene TRBJ1-2; unclear D gene. Germline CDR1 is MDHEN and CDR2 is SYDVKM. The CDR3 loop spans 17 amino acids. Trimming removed 1 base from V and 0 bases from J, with 15 bases in between. This CDR3 reads CASSLSFSGKSNYGYTF. The DNA for the CDR3 is TGTGCCAGCAGTTTATCGTTTTCGGGAAAGTCTAACTATGGCTACACCTTC.

Here the CDR3 DNA reads TGTGCCAGCAGCTTAAATCAACAGGGAAAGGGCGGCTACACCTTC. Its protein is CASSLNQQGKGGYTF. The chain has TRBV7-9 and TRBJ1-2; possibly TRBD1 for D (6 bases). With 2 bases removed from V and 8 bases from J, the gap between germline ends came to 18 bases. The V gene's germline CDR1 is SEHNR and CDR2 FQNEAQ (reference sequence). The length of the CDR3 is 15 residues.

The rearrangement joins TRBV7-8 to TRBJ2-7; possible D gene TRBD2, 5 bases. Trimming pared 5 bases from V and 2 bases from J, leaving 16 bases between. The CDR3 spans 15 residues. Germline CDR1 SGHVS, CDR2 FQNEAQ. CDR3 coding DNA: TGTGCCAGCAGCCACCCTCCGCTCGGGGCCTACGAGCAGTACTTC. Translation: CASSHPPLGAYEQYF.

The table lists this clone with a few counts. The V gene is TRBV4-1, the J gene TRBJ2-3; TRBD2 might be the D (5 bases). Germline loops: CDR1 MGHRA, CDR2 YSYEKL. The V gene lost 1 base and the J gene lost 2 bases, with 7 bases spanning the gap. CDR3 size: 14 residues. CDR3 sequence (DNA): TGCGCCAGCAGCCAAGGGACTCTCACAGATACGCAGTATTTT. As protein: CASSQGTLTDTQYF.

The chain carries TRBV3-1 (or the pseudogene TRBV3-2) and TRBJ2-5; 10 bases map to TRBD1. V lost 3 bases to trimming and J lost 5 bases; unmatched junction nucleotides: 6. The germline CDR1 and CDR2 sequences are LGHDT and YNNKEL (reference sequence). The CDR3 totals 15 residues. The chain's CDR3 is CASSHYDRGLETQYF. CDR3 sequence (DNA): TGTGCCAGCAGCCATTACGACAGGGGGCTGGAGACCCAGTACTTC.